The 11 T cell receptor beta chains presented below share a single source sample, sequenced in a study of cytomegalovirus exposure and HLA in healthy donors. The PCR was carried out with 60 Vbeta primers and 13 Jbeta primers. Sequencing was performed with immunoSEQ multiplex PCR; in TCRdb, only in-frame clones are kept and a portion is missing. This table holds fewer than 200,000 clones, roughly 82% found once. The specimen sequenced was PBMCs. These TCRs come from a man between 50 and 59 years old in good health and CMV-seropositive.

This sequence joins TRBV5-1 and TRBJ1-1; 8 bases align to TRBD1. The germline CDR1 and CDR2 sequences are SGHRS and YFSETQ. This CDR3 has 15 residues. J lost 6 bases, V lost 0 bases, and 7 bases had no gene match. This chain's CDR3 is CASSLGQGARSEAFF. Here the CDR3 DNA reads TGCGCCAGCAGCTTGGGCCAGGGGGCCCGATCTGAAGCTTTCTTT.

CDR3 residues: CASSSGLAGGWADTQYF. The CDR3 bases are TGTGCCAGCAGCTCCGGACTAGCGGGAGGCTGGGCAGATACGCAGTATTTT. The chain is built from TRBV7-2 and TRBJ2-3; 14 bases are shared with TRBD2. There are 17 residues in the CDR3. Unmatched junction bases numbered 7, after V lost 4 bases and J lost 4 bases. Germline V CDR1 and CDR2: SGHTA, FQGNSA.

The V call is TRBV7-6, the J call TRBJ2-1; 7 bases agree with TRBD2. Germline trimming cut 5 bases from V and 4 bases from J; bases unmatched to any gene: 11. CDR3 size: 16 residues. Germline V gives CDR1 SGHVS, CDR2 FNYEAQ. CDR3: CASSPSAGLLYNEQFF. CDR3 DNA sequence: TGTGCCAGCAGCCCCTCAGCGGGGTTGCTGTACAATGAGCAGTTCTTC. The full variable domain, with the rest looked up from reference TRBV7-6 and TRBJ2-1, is GAGVSQSPRYKVTKRGQDVALRCDPISGHVSLYWYRQALGQGPEFLTYFNYEAQQDKSGLPNDRFSAERPEGSISTLTIQRTEQRDSAMYRCASSPSAGLLYNEQFFGPGTRLTVL.

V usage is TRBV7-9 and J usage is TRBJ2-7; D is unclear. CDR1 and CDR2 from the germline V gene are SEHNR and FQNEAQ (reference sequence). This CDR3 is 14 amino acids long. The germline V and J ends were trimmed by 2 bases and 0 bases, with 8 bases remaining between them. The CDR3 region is CASSLTPSSYEQYF. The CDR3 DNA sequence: TGTGCCAGCAGCTTAACCCCGAGCTCCTACGAGCAGTACTTC.

CDR3 in amino acids: CASSRTGRGGEGQPQHF. DNA for the CDR3: TGTGCCAGCAGCCGGACCGGTCGAGGGGGCGAGGGGCAGCCCCAGCATTTT. This rearrangement joins TRBV4-2 to TRBJ1-5; 7 positions agree with TRBD1. Germline CDR1 LGHNA, CDR2 YNFKEQ. V trimming: 4 bases; J trimming: 7 bases; junction bases outside the gene matches: 16. There are 17 residues in the CDR3.

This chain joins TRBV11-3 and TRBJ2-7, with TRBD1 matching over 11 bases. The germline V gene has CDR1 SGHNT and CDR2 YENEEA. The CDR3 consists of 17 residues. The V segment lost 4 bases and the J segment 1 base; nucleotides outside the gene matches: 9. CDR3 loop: CASSSRTGGGKSYEQYF. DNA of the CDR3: TGTGCCAGCAGCTCTCGGACAGGGGGCGGAAAATCCTACGAGCAGTACTTC.

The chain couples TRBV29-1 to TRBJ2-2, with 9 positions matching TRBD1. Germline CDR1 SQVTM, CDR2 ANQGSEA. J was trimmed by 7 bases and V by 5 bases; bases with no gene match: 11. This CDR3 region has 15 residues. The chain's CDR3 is CSVLGGQGSNGELFF. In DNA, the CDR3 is TGCAGCGTTCTTGGGGGACAGGGCTCTAACGGGGAGCTGTTTTTT.

DNA of the CDR3: TGTGCCAGCAGCCCCCCTCTAAGGGGGCTCAACACTGAAGCTTTCTTT. Protein sequence: CASSPPLRGLNTEAFF. The chain carries TRBV7-2 and TRBJ1-1, with 7 bases fitting TRBD1. V lost 5 bases and J lost 2; bases outside the gene matches: 11. Per the germline V gene, CDR1 is SGHTA and CDR2 is FQGNSA. This CDR3 comprises 16 residues.

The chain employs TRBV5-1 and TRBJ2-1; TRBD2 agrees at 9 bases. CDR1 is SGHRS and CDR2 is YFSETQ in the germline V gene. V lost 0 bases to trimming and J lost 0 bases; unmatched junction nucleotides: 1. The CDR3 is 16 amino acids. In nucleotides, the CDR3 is TGCGCCAGCAGCTTGGGAGCGGGAGGCTCCTACAATGAGCAGTTCTTC. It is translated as CASSLGAGGSYNEQFF.

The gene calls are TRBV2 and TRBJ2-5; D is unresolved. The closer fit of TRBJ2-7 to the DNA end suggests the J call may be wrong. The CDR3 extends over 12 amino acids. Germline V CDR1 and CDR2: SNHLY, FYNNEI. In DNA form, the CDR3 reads TGTGCCAGCAGACGTGGTTCTCCCGAGCAGTACTTC. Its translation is CASRRGSPEQYF.

The CDR3 spells CASQQGNEKLFF. In DNA, the CDR3 is TGTGCCAGCCAACAGGGGAATGAAAAACTGTTTTTT. The chain employs TRBV28 and TRBJ1-4; 7 bases map to TRBD1. Germline V gene data show CDR1 as MDHEN and CDR2 as SYDVKM. CDR3 size: 12 residues. V gave up 8 bases and J gave up 5 bases; unmatched junction bases: 2.